The present T cell receptor (beta chain) was sequenced within a study of T-cell reconstitution after alpha-beta-depleted transplantation in children. Study-wide results and caveats: By about two months after transplant, alpha-beta T cells reportedly arose from several hundred graft clones that had expanded. It was surviving recipient T cells and thymic progenitors that gave some patients high TCRbeta diversity at day 60. Diversity and T-cell counts at one year after transplant derived mostly from new T cells.

Comments on this clonotype: The antigen remains undetermined.

Germline V gene lookup returns CDR1 SQVTM and CDR2 ANQGSEA. After removal of 1 base from V and 4 bases from J, the junction contained 3 bases not matched to a gene. The CDR3 loop spans 13 amino acids. Unique molecular identifiers were incorporated into the prepared TCRbeta library. MiXCR, run by TCRdb on the PCR reads, gives a single entry per CDR3 protein. The sample lists about 200,000 distinct CDR3 sequences; 6.6% were seen once. This sample comprised PBMCs, obtained before TCRalphabeta/CD19-depleted stem cell transplant. This TCR was sampled from a boy aged 2 to 10 with acute lymphoblastic leukemia, due to receive a stem cell transplant. The chain employs TRBV29-1 and TRBJ1-1; 7 bases agree with TRBD1. The CDR3 loop reads CSVEARGGTEAFF. CDR3 bases: TGCAGCGTTGAAGCCAGGGGGGGCACTGAAGCTTTCTTT. Based on the CDR3 plus reference TRBV29-1 and TRBJ1-1, the full variable domain is SAVISQKPSRDICQRGTSLTIQCQVDSQVTMMFWYRQQPGQSLTLIATANQGSEATYESGFVIDKFPISRPNLTFSTLTVSNMSPEDSSIYLCSVEARGGTEAFFGQGTRLTVV.